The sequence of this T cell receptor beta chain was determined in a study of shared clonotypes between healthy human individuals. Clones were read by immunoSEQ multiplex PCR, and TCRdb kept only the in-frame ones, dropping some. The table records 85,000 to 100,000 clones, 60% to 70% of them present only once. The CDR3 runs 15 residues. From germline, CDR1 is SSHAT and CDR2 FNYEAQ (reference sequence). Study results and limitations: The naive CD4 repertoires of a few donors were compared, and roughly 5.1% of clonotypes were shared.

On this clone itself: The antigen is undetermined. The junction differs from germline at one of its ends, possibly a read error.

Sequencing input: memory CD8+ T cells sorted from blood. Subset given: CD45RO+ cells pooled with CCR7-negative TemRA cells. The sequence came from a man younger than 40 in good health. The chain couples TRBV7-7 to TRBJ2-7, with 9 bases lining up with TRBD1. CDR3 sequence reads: CASSPTGTGFGEQYF. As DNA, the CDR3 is TGTGCTAGCAGCCCTACCGGGACAGGGTTCGGCGAGCAGTACTTC.